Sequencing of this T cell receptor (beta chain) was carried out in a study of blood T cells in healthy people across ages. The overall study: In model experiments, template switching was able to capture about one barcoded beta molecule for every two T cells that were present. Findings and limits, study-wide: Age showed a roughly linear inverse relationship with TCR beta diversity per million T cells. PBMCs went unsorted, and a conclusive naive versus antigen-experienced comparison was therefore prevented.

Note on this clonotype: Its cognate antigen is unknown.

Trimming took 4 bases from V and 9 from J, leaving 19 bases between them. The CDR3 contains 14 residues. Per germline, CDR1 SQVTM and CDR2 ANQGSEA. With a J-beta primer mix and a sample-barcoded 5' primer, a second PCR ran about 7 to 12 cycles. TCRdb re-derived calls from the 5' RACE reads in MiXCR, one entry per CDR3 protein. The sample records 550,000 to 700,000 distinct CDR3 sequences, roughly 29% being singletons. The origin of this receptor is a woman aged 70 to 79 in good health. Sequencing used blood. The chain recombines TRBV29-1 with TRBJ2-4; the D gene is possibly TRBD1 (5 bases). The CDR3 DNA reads TGCAGCGTTGGTTTGGGGCCGAGAGGAAGCATTCAGTACTTC. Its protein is CSVGLGPRGSIQYF.